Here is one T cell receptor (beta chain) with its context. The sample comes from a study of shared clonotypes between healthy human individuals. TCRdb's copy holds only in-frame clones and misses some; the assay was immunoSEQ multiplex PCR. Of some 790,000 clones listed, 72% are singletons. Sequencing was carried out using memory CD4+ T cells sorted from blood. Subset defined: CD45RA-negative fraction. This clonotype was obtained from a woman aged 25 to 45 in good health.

For the CDR3, the DNA is TGCGCCAGCAGCTGGCAAGGACTTACAAACAATGAGCAGTTCTTC. The encoded protein is CASSWQGLTNNEQFF. The chain joins TRBV5-1 to TRBJ2-1; D perhaps matches TRBD2 (5 bases). V lost 3 bases and J lost 5, with 15 bases in between. This CDR3 spans 15 amino acids. Germline-derived CDR1 and CDR2 are SGHRS and YFSETQ.